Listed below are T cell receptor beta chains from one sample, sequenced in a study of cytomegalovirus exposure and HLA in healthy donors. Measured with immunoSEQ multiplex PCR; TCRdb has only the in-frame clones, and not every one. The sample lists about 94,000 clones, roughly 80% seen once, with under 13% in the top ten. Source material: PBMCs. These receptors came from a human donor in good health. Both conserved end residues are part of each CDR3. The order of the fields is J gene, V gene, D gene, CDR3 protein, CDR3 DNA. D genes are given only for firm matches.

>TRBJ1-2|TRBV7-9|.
CASSALEIANYGYTF
TGTGCCAGCAGCGCTTTGGAGATAGCTAACTATGGCTACACCTTC
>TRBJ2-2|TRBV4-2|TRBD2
CASSQDTGGVTGELFF
TGTGCCAGCAGCCAAGATACGGGGGGGGTCACCGGGGAGCTGTTTTTT
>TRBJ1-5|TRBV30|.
CAWSLGPILNQPQHF
TGTGCCTGGAGCCTTGGCCCGATATTAAATCAGCCCCAGCATTTT
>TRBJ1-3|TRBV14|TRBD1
CASSQARTGRNSGNTIYF
TGTGCCAGCAGCCAAGCAAGGACAGGGCGGAACTCTGGAAACACCATATATTTT
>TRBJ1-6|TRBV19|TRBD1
CASSIRETGGSPLHF
TGTGCCAGTAGTATTCGTGAGACAGGGGGTTCACCCCTCCACTTT
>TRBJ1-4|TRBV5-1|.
CASSPERGKLFF
TGCGCCAGCAGCCCTGAACGGGGAAAACTGTTTTTT
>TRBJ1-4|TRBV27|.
CASSFRSPNEKLFF
TGTGCCAGCAGTTTCAGGTCCCCTAATGAAAAACTGTTTTTT
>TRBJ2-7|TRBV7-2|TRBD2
CASRPPSSGGAHEQYF
TGTGCCAGCAGGCCTCCCTCTAGCGGGGGGGCCCACGAGCAGTACTTC
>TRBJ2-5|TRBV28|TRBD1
CASSPGTGYQETQYF
TGTGCCAGCAGTCCTGGGACAGGGTACCAAGAGACCCAGTACTTC
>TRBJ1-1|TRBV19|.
CASSDILNTEAFF
TGTGCCAGTAGCGACATCCTGAACACTGAAGCTTTCTTT
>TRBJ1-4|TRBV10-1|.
CASRVSATNEKLFF
TGCGCCAGCAGAGTCAGTGCAACTAATGAAAAACTGTTTTTT
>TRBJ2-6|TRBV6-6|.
CASRTRGSGANVLTF
TGTGCCAGCAGGACCAGAGGCTCTGGGGCCAACGTCCTGACTTTC
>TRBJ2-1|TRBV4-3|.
CASSQSLIGEQFF
TGCGCCAGCAGCCAATCTTTAATCGGGGAGCAGTTCTTC
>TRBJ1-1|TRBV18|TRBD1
CASSPRDRGIMNTEAFF
TGTGCCAGCTCACCTAGGGACAGGGGAATCATGAACACTGAAGCTTTCTTT
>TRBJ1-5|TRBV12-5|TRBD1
CASGFGQGANNQPQHF
TGTGCTAGTGGATTCGGACAGGGGGCAAACAATCAGCCCCAGCATTTT
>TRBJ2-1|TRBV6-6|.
CASSRLGGGEQFF
TGTGCCAGCAGTCGACTAGGTGGGGGTGAGCAGTTCTTC
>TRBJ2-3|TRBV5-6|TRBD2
CASGRLAGGSTDTQYF
TGTGCCAGCGGGAGACTAGCGGGAGGTAGCACAGATACGCAGTATTTT
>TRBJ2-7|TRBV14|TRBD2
CASSHWGLAGSYEQYF
TGTGCCAGCAGCCATTGGGGACTAGCGGGGTCCTACGAGCAGTACTTC
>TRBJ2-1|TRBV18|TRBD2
CASSQGLAGVNEQFF
TGTGCCAGCTCACAAGGACTAGCGGGAGTGAATGAGCAGTTCTTC